The entry below describes one T cell receptor beta chain. Its antigen is unidentified. These data originate in a study of regulatory T cells in long-lasting Graves disease. Whole-study findings and limits: It was in persistent disease that TRBV28, TRBJ1-2 and TRBJ2-5 were favored.

Regarding time point: newly diagnosed GD, antithyroid drugs for less than 3 months. From RNA extracted from PBMCs, the TCR library was made. CDR3-region Arm-PCR and iRepertoire HTBI primers produced the TCR beta libraries. TCRdb reprocessed the multiplex PCR reads via MiXCR and lists one record per CDR3 protein. The sample has under 800,000 distinct CDR3 sequences, roughly 16% seen once. After removal of 0 bases from V and 1 base from J, the junction contained 5 bases not matched to a gene. Germline CDR1 SGHRS, CDR2 YFSETQ. This CDR3 has 17 residues. The data were also submitted as part of a second study, on T cells in Graves' hyperthyroidism and ophthalmopathy.

The source was peripheral blood mononuclear cells (PBMCs), collected at new diagnosis, from a patient treated with antithyroid drugs. The rearrangement joins TRBV5-1 to TRBJ1-5, with 9 bases identical to TRBD1. The TCR originated in a woman aged 25 to 39 with Graves disease. The CDR3 coding sequence is TGCGCCAGCAGCTTGGGGACAGGGGACGTGAGCAATCAGCCCCAGCATTTT. Translation: CASSLGTGDVSNQPQHF.